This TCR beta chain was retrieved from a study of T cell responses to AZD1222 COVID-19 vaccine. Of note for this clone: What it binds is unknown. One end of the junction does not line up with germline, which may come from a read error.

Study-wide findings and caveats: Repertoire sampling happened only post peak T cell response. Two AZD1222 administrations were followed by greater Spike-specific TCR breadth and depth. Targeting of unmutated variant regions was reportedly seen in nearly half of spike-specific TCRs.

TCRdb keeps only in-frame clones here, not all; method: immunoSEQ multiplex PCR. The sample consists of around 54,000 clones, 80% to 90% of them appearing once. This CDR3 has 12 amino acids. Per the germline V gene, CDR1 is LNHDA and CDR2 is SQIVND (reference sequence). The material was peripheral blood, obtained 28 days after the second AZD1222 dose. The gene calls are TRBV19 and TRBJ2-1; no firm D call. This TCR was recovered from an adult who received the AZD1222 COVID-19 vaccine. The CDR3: CASSIDKISVIF. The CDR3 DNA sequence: TGTGCCAGTAGTATCGACAAGATTTCGGTGATCTTC.